This T cell receptor beta chain was identified in a study of human T cells and chemical hapten exposure. Notes on this clonotype: Antigen specificity is unknown.

TCRdb processed the RACE reads anew with MiXCR; each CDR3 protein has one entry. The sample has tens of thousands of distinct CDR3 sequences; more than 9% are singletons. The time point: pre-sensitization, week 0. Treatment reported: therapeutic diphenylcyclopropenone sensitization with weekly scalp DPC. The authors extracted total RNA from unfractionated whole blood. Points from the study as a whole: Among expanded TCRs, significantly more large CDR3 similarity clusters formed than among controls.

This receptor was taken from a man aged 35 to 55 with alopecia areata. Some clones in this sample may be carry-over from other donors' samples. The source was whole blood, collected in connection with sensitization to the hapten diphenylcyclopropenone (DPC).

CDR3 loop: CASSPTRGGSEKLFF. As DNA, the CDR3 is TGTGCCAGCAGTCCGACCCGAGGGGGGAGCGAAAAACTGTTTTTT. The genes are TRBV27 and TRBJ1-4; possibly TRBD1 for D (6 bases). Trimming removed 5 bases from V and 8 bases from J, with 18 bases in between. The CDR3 consists of 15 residues. CDR1 MNHEY and CDR2 SMNVEV come from the germline V gene (reference sequence).